The 26 T cell receptor beta chains listed next were all sequenced from one sample in a study of CD8+CD57+ T cells in acquired aplastic anemia. The study profiled TCR beta VDJ and CDR3 using genomic DNA as template. In TCRdb, the reads were re-called with MiXCR into one record per CDR3 protein. The sample consists of approximately 220,000 distinct CDR3 sequences, about half of them appearing once. Patients selected for sequencing had displayed CD8+CD57+ cell expansion by flow cytometry. The material sequenced was sorted CD4+, CD8+, or CD8+CD57+ T cells (not recorded which) from PBMCs. Receptors were obtained from a human donor with aplastic anemia.

The chain links TRBV20-1 to TRBJ1-2; 7 bases agree with TRBD1. Germline assignment: CDR1 DFQATT and CDR2 SNEGSKA (reference sequence). This CDR3 region has 12 residues. V shed 3 bases, J shed 3 bases, and the junction held 1 base outside the gene matches. Here the CDR3 DNA reads TGCAGTGCTAGGGGGACAGACTATGGCTACACCTTC. This translates into CSARGTDYGYTF.

The gene calls are TRBV20-1 and TRBJ1-2; maybe TRBD1 (6 bases). This CDR3 region has 12 residues. Trimming removed 0 bases from V and 4 bases from J, with 6 bases in between. The V gene's germline CDR1 is DFQATT and CDR2 SNEGSKA (reference sequence). The CDR3 DNA reads as TGCAGTGCTAGAGAGGACAGCTATGGCTACACCTTC. Protein: CSAREDSYGYTF.

With respect to this clonotype: This is likely a read error, given that the CDR3 carries no conserved phenylalanine or tryptophan at its end. The chain carries TRBV9 and TRBJ1-6; 10 nucleotides match TRBD1. The CDR3 is 15 residues long. The junction had 4 bases not matched to a gene; V was cut back by 0 bases and J by 10 bases. Germline V lookup: CDR1 SGDLS, CDR2 YYNGEE. CDR3 residues: CASSVAGTGESPLHC. CDR3 coding DNA: TGTGCCAGCAGCGTAGCGGGGACAGGGGAATCACCCCTCCACTGT.

The J gene is TRBJ2-7, the V gene TRBV6-5; possible D gene TRBD2, 6 bases. The CDR3 is 13 amino acids. The ends were cut back, 8 bases at V and 1 base at J, with 12 bases in the middle. CDR1 is MNHEY, CDR2 SVGAGI, per germline. DNA of the CDR3: TGTGCCAGCGTACTAGCTGAGTCCTACGAGCAGTACTTC. Its protein product is CASVLAESYEQYF.

This clonotype appeared many times. The rearrangement uses TRBV28 and TRBJ2-7; D possibly uses TRBD1 or TRBD2 (5 bases each). This CDR3 has 16 residues. Trimming removed 5 bases from V and 7 bases from J, with 24 bases in between. Per the germline V gene, CDR1 is MDHEN and CDR2 is SYDVKM. CDR3 region: CASSPTPGAGVEEQYF. The CDR3 DNA reads TGTGCCAGCAGTCCAACCCCCGGGGCCGGGGTGGAAGAGCAGTACTTC. Together with reference TRBV28 and TRBJ2-7, the CDR3 gives the full variable domain: DVKVTQSSRYLVKRTGEKVFLECVQDMDHENMFWYRQDPGLGLRLIYFSYDVKMKEKGDIPEGYSVSREKKERFSLILESASTNQTSMYLCASSPTPGAGVEEQYFGPGTRLTVT.

V is TRBV19 and J is TRBJ2-3; D is unclear. The CDR3 consists of 14 residues. Trimming stripped 1 base from V and 5 bases from J, with 10 bases between. From germline, CDR1 is LNHDA and CDR2 SQIVND (reference sequence). CDR3: CASSIAGWVDTQYF. The CDR3 DNA is TGTGCCAGTAGTATAGCCGGGTGGGTAGATACGCAGTATTTT.

V gene TRBV19 combines with J gene TRBJ2-7; 8 nucleotides line up with TRBD1. The DNA end is more similar to TRBJ2-5, so the J call may be wrong. The CDR3 spans 14 residues. Per the germline V gene, CDR1 is LNHDA and CDR2 is SQIVND (reference sequence). The CDR3, as DNA: TGTGCCAGTAGGACTAACACCGGGACAGGGACCCAGTACTTC. It specifies CASRTNTGTGTQYF.

The rearrangement joins TRBV20-1 to TRBJ1-3; D not resolved. CDR3 size: 13 residues. Trimming cost V 3 bases and J 4 bases, with 10 bases left between them. Germline V lookup: CDR1 DFQATT, CDR2 SNEGSKA (reference sequence). CDR3 loop: CSARRLGGNTIYF. In DNA, the CDR3 is TGCAGTGCTAGGAGGTTAGGAGGAAACACCATATATTTT.

This clonotype occurred many times. J is TRBJ2-7 and V is TRBV5-1; D might be TRBD2 (6 bases). The CDR3 spans 14 residues. V was clipped by 2 bases and J by 4 bases, with 13 bases between them. Germline V gene lookup returns CDR1 SGHRS and CDR2 YFSETQ. The CDR3: CASSFGGRAYEQYF. The CDR3 DNA reads as TGCGCCAGCAGCTTCGGGGGACGGGCTTACGAGCAGTACTTC.

Regarding this clonotype: This clone may be a read error of a much larger clone one base away. The chain has TRBV6-1 and TRBJ2-5, with a possible D match to TRBD1 (5 bases). The germline CDR1 and CDR2 sequences are MNHNS and SASEGT. Trimming took off 4 bases at V and 5 bases at J, with 17 bases between the two ends. The CDR3 is 15 amino acids. CDR3 coding DNA: TGTGCCAGCAGTGGATCCAGGGTGGATCGGGAGACCCAGTACTTC. It yields the protein CASSGSRVDRETQYF.

The table lists this clonotype with many counts. The rearrangement links TRBV20-1 to TRBJ1-4, with 7 bases that match TRBD1. The CDR3 loop spans 20 amino acids. Germline V gene lookup returns CDR1 DFQATT and CDR2 SNEGSKA (reference sequence). J lost 5 bases, V lost 3 bases, and 24 bases had no gene match. As DNA, the CDR3 is TGCAGTGCTAGGCTTAGGGGGACAGCAAGCTCGTTTATCCCAAATGAAAAACTGTTTTTT. Its protein is CSARLRGTASSFIPNEKLFF.

In its sample, this clonotype was seen a few times. The J gene is TRBJ2-1, the V gene TRBV9; TRBD2 is a possible D gene (6 bases). The germline V gene has CDR1 SGDLS and CDR2 YYNGEE. V was trimmed by 0 bases and J by 12 bases, leaving 7 bases between them. The CDR3 totals 11 residues. In nucleotides, the CDR3 is TGTGCCAGCAGCGTAGCGGGGGTGCAGTTCTTC. It translates to CASSVAGVQFF.

This clonotype came up once. The chain uses TRBV10-3 and TRBJ2-2; weak D call: TRBD2 (7 bases). Germline-derived CDR1 and CDR2 are ENHRY and SYGVKD. The CDR3 spans 15 residues. V lost 10 bases and J lost 5, with 20 bases in between. CDR3 DNA: TGTGCCAGCACCCGCGGGGGAGGGGGAACCGGGGAGCTGTTTTTT. This translates into CASTRGGGGTGELFF.

This clonotype was seen repeatedly, ten times or more. The rearrangement uses TRBV2 and TRBJ1-2; no firm D call. Germline assignment: CDR1 SNHLY and CDR2 FYNNEI. The CDR3 covers 12 residues. Trimming removed 4 bases from V and 3 bases from J, with 6 bases in between. In DNA, the CDR3 is TGTGCCAGCAGTGCGACGGACTATGGCTACACCTTC. Translating it yields CASSATDYGYTF.

This clonotype was observed many times. The chain has TRBV29-1 and TRBJ2-5; 9 bases align to TRBD2. Germline V lookup: CDR1 SQVTM, CDR2 ANQGSEA. V was pared by 7 bases and J by 4 bases, with 7 bases of the junction left unmatched. This CDR3 is 13 amino acids long. The CDR3 is CSDSRSGGETQYF. CDR3 DNA: TGCAGCGACTCTCGTAGCGGGGGAGAGACCCAGTACTTC.

The chain carries TRBV7-9 and TRBJ2-5; D could derive from TRBD1 or TRBD2 (5 bases each). Germline V lookup: CDR1 SEHNR, CDR2 FQNEAQ (reference sequence). The CDR3 sequence is 15 residues long. With 5 bases removed from V and 5 bases from J, the gap between germline ends came to 18 bases. The CDR3 nucleotides read TGTGCCAGCAGCCGCCATAGGGCAGGGACGGAGACCCAGTACTTC. Translation gives CASSRHRAGTETQYF.

A few counts support this clonotype. A much larger clone sits a single nucleotide away, making a read error possible. The V and J genes are TRBV14 and TRBJ2-3, with 11 bases lining up with TRBD1. The DNA end is more similar to TRBJ1-5, so the J call may be wrong. Germline V gives CDR1 SGHDN, CDR2 FVKESK. The CDR3 is 15 amino acids. CDR3 sequence (DNA): TGTGCCAGCAGCCAGTGGACAGGGGGCTCAGATACGCAGCATTTT. Translation: CASSQWTGGSDTQHF.

This chain uses TRBV9 with TRBJ1-2; 9 nucleotides align to TRBD1. Trimming at V came to 4 bases and at J to 6 bases, leaving 10 bases not matched to a gene. The CDR3 runs 15 residues. In germline, CDR1 is SGDLS, CDR2 YYNGEE. The CDR3 is CASSPGGTGNDGYTF. The CDR3 DNA follows: TGTGCCAGCAGCCCCGGGGGGACAGGGAATGATGGCTACACCTTC.

On this clonotype: A much larger clone differs from this one at a single base, so this may be a read error. The chain recombines TRBV5-4 with TRBJ1-2, with D perhaps matching TRBD1 (5 bases). The CDR3 has 13 amino acids. From germline, CDR1 is SGHNT and CDR2 YYREEE (reference sequence). DNA of the CDR3: TGTACCAGCAGCTTGGGAGACAGCTATGGCTACACCTTC. It specifies CTSSLGDSYGYTF.

Remarks on this clonotype: This could be a read error, since a much larger clone is one nucleotide away. The CDR3 does not end in the conserved phenylalanine or tryptophan, so this is likely a read error. CDR3 region: CASSEGTDYGYTL. As DNA, the CDR3 is TGTGCCAGCAGTGAAGGGACAGATTATGGCTACACCCTC. The chain recombines TRBV2 with TRBJ1-2; a possible D gene is TRBD1 (6 bases). Trimming pared 1 base from V and 5 bases from J, leaving 8 bases between. The CDR3 extends over 13 amino acids. From germline, CDR1 is SNHLY and CDR2 FYNNEI.

At least ten counts were recorded for this clonotype. The CDR3 spells CASSITAETDNSPLHF. CDR3 nucleotide sequence: TGTGCCAGTAGTATAACGGCAGAAACGGACAATTCACCCCTCCACTTT. The rearrangement joins TRBV19 to TRBJ1-6, with no clear D. Germline CDR1 reads LNHDA; CDR2 reads SQIVND (reference sequence). This CDR3 has 16 amino acids. Trimming removed 2 bases at V and 7 bases at J, with 15 bases between.

The gene calls are TRBV12-3 or TRBV12-4 and TRBJ2-7, with 10 bases identical to TRBD1. CDR3 length: 14 amino acids. The CDR3 DNA sequence: TGTGCTAGTGGACCGGGACAGGGGCACTACGAGCAGTACTTC. Its protein is CASGPGQGHYEQYF.

The chain carries TRBV10-1 and TRBJ2-1, with TRBD2 identical over 11 bases. This CDR3 comprises 17 residues. CDR1 and CDR2 (germline): WNHNN, SYGVQD (reference sequence). Trimming removed 1 base from V and 3 bases from J; junction bases left unmatched: 5. The CDR3 sequence: CASSELAGGPNYNEQFF. In nucleotides, the CDR3 is TGCGCCAGCAGTGAGTTAGCGGGGGGGCCGAACTACAATGAGCAGTTCTTC.

To note about this clonotype: One base away lies a much larger clone, so this may be a sequencing read error. The rearrangement uses TRBV5-5 and TRBJ2-7, with 7 bases that match TRBD2. The germline gives CDR1 SGHKS, CDR2 YYEKEE (reference sequence). The CDR3 has 16 amino acids. CDR3 sequence: CAGSTGETSRRYEQYF. DNA of the CDR3: TGTGCCGGCAGCACCGGGGAGACTAGCAGAAGGTACGAGCAGTACTTC.

This clonotype has at least ten counts. J is TRBJ1-5 and V is TRBV6-5, with D maybe TRBD1 (5 bases). The V and J ends lost 8 bases and 0 bases respectively, with 11 bases between them. The CDR3 spans 14 residues. Germline V gene data show CDR1 as MNHEY and CDR2 as SVGAGI. In DNA, the CDR3 is TGTGCCAGCGACAGTTCCTATAGCAATCAGCCCCAGCATTTT. Translation: CASDSSYSNQPQHF.

The J gene is TRBJ1-1, the V gene TRBV29-1; unclear D gene. Per germline, CDR1 SQVTM and CDR2 ANQGSEA. Trimming left V 8 bases short and J 4 bases short, with 14 bases between. This CDR3 spans 12 amino acids. The CDR3 protein is CSPGLNPTEAFF. The CDR3 nucleotides are TGCAGCCCCGGGCTAAACCCCACTGAAGCTTTCTTT.